Here is one TCR beta chain with its context. Its target is not known. There are 14 residues in the CDR3. Trimming shortened V by 4 bases and J by 4 bases, and 11 bases separated the two germline ends. Germline values: CDR1 MGHDK, CDR2 SYGVNS. These data belong to a study of PD-L1 blockade in urothelial cancer. Study-level background: About 85% of the 29 patients were men whose urothelial cancer was bladder-origin. Study-wide results and caveats: By 3 weeks, tumor-associated blood clones had expanded more in durable-benefit patients.

Clones were read by immunoSEQ multiplex PCR, and TCRdb kept only the in-frame ones, dropping some. Among about 32,000 clones listed, around 87% were seen once. The specimen was PBMCs, collected around atezolizumab (anti-PD-L1) treatment. The rearrangement uses TRBV25-1 and TRBJ2-1; D might be TRBD1 (5 bases). This receptor was identified in a man aged 45-65 years with urothelial cancer. Here the CDR3 DNA reads TGTGCCAGCAGTGGGCGGACAAAATACAATGAGCAGTTCTTC. This codes for CASSGRTKYNEQFF.